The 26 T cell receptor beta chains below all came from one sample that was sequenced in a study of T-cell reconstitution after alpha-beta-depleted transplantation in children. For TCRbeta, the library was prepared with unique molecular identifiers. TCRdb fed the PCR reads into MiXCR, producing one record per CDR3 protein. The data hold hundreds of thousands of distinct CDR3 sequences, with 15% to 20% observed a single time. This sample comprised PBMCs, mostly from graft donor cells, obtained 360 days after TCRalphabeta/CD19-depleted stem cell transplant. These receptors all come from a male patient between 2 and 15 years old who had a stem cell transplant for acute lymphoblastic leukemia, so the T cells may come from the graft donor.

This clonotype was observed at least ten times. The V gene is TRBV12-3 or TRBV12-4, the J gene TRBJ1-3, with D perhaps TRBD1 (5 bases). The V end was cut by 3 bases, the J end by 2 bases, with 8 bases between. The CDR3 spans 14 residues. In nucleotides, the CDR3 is TGTGCCAGCAGTTTGAGGGGCCCTGGAAACACCATATATTTT. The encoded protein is CASSLRGPGNTIYF.

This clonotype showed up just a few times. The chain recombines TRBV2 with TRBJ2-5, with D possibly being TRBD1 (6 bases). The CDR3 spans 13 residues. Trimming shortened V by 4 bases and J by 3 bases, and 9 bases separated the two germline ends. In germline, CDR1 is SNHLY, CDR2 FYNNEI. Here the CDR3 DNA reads TGTGCCAGCAGTGTTAACAGGGAAGAGACCCAGTACTTC. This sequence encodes CASSVNREETQYF.

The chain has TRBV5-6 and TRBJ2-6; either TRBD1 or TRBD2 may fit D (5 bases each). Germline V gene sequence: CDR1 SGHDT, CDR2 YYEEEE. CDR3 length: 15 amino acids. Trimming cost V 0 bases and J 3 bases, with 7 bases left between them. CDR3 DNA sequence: TGTGCCAGCAGCTTGGGTGGGGGTGGGGCCAACGTCCTGACTTTC. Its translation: CASSLGGGGANVLTF.

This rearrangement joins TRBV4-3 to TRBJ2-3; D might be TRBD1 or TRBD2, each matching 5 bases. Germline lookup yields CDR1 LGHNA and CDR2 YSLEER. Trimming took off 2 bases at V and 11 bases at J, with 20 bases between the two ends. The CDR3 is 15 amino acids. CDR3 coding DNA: TGCGCCAGCAGCCAACTGAGGGGCCCGGCATGGGGGCAGTATTTT. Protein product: CASSQLRGPAWGQYF.

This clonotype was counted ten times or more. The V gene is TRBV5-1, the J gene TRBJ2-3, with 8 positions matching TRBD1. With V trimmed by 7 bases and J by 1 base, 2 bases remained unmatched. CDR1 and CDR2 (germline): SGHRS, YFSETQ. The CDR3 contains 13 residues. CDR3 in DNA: TGCGCCAGCCAGACAGGGGGCACAGATACGCAGTATTTT. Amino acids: CASQTGGTDTQYF.

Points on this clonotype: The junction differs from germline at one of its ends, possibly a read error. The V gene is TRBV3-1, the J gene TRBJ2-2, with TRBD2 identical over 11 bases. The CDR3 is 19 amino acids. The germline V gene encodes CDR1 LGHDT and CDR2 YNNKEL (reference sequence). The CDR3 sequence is CACSLRGTSGSPNTGELFF. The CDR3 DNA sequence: TGTGCCTGCAGTTTAAGGGGAACTAGCGGGAGTCCGAACACCGGGGAGCTGTTTTTT. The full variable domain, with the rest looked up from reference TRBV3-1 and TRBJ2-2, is DTAVSQTPKYLVTQMGNDKSIKCEQNLGHDTMYWYKQDSKKFLKIMFSYNNKELIINETVPNRFSPKSPDKAHLNLHINSLELGDSAVYFCACSLRGTSGSPNTGELFFGEGSRLTVL.

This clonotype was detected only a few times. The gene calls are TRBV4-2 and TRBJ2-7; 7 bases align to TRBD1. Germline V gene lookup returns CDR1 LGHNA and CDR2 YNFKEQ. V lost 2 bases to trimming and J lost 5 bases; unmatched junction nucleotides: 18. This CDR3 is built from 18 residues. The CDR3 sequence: CASSQNSAGTANAHEQYF. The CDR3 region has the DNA TGTGCCAGCAGCCAAAACTCAGCCGGGACAGCTAATGCGCACGAGCAGTACTTC.

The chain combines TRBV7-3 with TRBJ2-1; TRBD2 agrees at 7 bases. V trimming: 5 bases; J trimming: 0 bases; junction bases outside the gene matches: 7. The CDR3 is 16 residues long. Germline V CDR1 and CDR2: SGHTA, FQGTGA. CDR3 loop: CASSPSRGSSYNEQFF. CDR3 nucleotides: TGTGCCAGCAGCCCCTCGCGGGGGAGCTCCTACAATGAGCAGTTCTTC.

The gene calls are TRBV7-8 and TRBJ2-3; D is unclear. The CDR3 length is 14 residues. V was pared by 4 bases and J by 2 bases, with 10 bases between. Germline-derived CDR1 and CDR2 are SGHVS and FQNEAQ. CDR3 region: CASSWLFSTDTQYF. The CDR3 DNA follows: TGTGCCAGCAGCTGGCTGTTTTCCACAGATACGCAGTATTTT.

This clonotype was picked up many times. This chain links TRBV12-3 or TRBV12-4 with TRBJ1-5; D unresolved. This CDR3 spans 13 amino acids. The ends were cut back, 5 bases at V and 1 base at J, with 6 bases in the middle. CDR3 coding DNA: TGTGCCAGCAGTAAATCAAGCAATCAGCCCCAGCATTTT. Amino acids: CASSKSSNQPQHF.

The CDR3 DNA reads TGTGCCAGCAGCTTTGGGAGCAGGGGCGAGCAGTACTTC. Encoded protein: CASSFGSRGEQYF. The chain has TRBV7-3 and TRBJ2-7; D may be TRBD1 (6 bases). Trimming removed 3 bases at V and 6 bases at J, with 12 bases between. The CDR3 sequence is 13 residues long. CDR1 and CDR2 (germline): SGHTA, FQGTGA.

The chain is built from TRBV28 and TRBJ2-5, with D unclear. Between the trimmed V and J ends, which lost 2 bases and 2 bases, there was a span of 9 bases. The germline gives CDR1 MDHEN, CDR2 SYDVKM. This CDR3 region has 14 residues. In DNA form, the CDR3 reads TGTGCCAGCAGTTTAGCGACTTGGCAAGAGACCCAGTACTTC. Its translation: CASSLATWQETQYF. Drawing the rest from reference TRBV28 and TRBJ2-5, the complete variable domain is DVKVTQSSRYLVKRTGEKVFLECVQDMDHENMFWYRQDPGLGLRLIYFSYDVKMKEKGDIPEGYSVSREKKERFSLILESASTNQTSMYLCASSLATWQETQYFGPGTRLLVL.

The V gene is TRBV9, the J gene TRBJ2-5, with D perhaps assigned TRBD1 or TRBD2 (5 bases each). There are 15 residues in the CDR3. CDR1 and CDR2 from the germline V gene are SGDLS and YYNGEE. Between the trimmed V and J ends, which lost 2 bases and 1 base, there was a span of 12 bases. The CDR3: CASSVSGTAQETQYF. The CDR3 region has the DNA TGTGCCAGCAGCGTCTCCGGGACCGCCCAAGAGACCCAGTACTTC.

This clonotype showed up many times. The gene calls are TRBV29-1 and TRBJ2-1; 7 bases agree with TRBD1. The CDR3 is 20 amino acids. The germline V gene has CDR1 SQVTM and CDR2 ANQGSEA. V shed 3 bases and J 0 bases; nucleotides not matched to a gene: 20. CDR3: CSVDRGSGTVTIISYNEQFF. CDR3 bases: TGCAGCGTTGACCGTGGGTCTGGGACAGTCACTATTATCTCCTACAATGAGCAGTTCTTC.

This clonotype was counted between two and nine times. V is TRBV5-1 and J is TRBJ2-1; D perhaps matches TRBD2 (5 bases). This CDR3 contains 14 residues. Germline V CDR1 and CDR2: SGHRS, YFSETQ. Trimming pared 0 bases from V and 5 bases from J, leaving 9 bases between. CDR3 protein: CASSLAGVDNEQFF. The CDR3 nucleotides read TGCGCCAGCAGCTTGGCCGGGGTGGACAATGAGCAGTTCTTC.

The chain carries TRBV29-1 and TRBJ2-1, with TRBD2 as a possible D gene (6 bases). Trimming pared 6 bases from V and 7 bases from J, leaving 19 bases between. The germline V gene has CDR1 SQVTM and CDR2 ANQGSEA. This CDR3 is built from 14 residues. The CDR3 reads CSVLSGPRGNEQFF. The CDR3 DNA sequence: TGCAGCGTCCTTAGCGGCCCCCGGGGGAATGAGCAGTTCTTC.

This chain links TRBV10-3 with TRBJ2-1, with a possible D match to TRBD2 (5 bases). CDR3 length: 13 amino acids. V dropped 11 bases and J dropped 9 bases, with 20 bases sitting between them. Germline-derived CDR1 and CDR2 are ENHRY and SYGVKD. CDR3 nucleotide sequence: TGTGCCGGTAGAGAGACGGGGATTAGTGAGCAGTTCTTC. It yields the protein CAGRETGISEQFF.

CDR3 residues: CASSLYPPLLTYEQYF. DNA of the CDR3: TGTGCCAGCAGCTTATACCCCCCCCTGCTAACCTACGAGCAGTACTTC. This chain connects TRBV7-2 to TRBJ2-7; D unclear. CDR1 is SGHTA and CDR2 is FQGNSA in the germline V gene. V lost 2 bases to trimming and J lost 2 bases, with 16 bases between them. The CDR3 length is 16 residues.

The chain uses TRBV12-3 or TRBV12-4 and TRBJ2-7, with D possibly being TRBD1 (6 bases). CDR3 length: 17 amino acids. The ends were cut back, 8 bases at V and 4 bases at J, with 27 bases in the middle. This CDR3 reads CASGTPSTGTMFYEQYF. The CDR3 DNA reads TGTGCCAGCGGTACGCCGTCGACCGGGACAATGTTTTACGAGCAGTACTTC.

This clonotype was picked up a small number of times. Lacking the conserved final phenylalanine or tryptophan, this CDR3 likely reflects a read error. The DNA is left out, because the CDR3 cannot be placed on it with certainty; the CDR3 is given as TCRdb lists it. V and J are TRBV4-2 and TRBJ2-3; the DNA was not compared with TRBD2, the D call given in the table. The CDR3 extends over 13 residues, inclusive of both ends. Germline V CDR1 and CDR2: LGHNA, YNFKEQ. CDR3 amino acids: CASSQGGTRTIVL.

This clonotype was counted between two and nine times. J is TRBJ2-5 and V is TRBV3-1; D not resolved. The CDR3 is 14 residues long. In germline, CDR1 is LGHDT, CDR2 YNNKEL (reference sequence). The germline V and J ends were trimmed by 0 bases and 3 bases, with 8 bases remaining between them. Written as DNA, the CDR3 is TGTGCCAGCAGCCAAGATTACAGAAAAGAGACCCAGTACTTC. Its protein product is CASSQDYRKETQYF.

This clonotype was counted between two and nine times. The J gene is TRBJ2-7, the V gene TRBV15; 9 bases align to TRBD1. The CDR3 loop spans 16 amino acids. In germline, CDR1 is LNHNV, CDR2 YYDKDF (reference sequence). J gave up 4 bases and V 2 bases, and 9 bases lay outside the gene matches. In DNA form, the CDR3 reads TGTGCCACCAGCAGAAAACAGGGGGCCCGTAAGTACGAGCAGTACTTC. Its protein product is CATSRKQGARKYEQYF.

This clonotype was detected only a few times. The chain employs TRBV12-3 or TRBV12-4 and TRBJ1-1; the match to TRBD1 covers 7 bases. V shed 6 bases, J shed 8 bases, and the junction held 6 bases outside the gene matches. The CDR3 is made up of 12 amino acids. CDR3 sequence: CASRTGSAEAFF. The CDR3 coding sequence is TGTGCCAGCAGGACAGGGAGCGCCGAAGCTTTCTTT.

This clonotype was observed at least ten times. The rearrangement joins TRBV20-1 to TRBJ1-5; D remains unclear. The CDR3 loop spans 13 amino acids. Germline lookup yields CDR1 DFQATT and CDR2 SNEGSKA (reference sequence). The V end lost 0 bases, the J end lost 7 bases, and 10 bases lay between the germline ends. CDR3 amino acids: CSARDHLGQPQHF. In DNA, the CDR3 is TGCAGTGCTAGAGATCATTTAGGGCAGCCCCAGCATTTT.

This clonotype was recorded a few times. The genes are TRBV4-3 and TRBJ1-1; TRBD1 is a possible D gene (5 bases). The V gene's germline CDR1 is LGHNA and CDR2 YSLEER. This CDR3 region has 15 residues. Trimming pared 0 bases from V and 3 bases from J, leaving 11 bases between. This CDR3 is CASSQDMGHDTEAFF. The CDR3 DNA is TGCGCCAGCAGCCAAGATATGGGGCATGACACTGAAGCTTTCTTT.

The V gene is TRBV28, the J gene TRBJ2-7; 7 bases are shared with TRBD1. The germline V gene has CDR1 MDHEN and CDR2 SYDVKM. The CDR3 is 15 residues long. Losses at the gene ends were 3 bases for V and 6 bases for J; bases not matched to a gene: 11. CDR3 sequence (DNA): TGTGCCAGCAGTTTCTTGAGACAGGGTCTGTCCGAGCAGTACTTC. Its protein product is CASSFLRQGLSEQYF.